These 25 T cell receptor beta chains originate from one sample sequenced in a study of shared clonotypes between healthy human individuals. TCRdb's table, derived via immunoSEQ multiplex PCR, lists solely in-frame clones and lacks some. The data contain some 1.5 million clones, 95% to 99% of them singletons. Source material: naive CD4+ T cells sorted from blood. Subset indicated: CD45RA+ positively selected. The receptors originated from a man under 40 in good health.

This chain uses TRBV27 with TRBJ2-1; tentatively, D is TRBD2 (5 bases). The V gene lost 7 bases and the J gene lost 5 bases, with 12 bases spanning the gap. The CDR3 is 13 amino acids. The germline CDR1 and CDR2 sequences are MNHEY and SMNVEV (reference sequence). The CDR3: CASKNRGNNEQFF. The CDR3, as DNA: TGTGCCAGCAAAAATCGGGGTAACAATGAGCAGTTCTTC.

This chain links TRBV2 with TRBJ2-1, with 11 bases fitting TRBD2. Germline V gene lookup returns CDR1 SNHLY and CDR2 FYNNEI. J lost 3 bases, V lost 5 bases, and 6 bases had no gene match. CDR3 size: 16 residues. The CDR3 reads CASSRTSGLIYNEQFF. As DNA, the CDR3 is TGTGCCAGCAGTCGGACTAGCGGGCTAATCTACAATGAGCAGTTCTTC.

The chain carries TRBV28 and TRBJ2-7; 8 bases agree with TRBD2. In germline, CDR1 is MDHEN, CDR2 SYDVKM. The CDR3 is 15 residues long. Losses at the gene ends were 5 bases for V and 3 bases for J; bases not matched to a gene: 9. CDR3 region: CASSQEGAGVYEQYF. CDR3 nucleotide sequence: TGTGCCAGCAGTCAGGAGGGAGCGGGAGTCTACGAGCAGTACTTC.

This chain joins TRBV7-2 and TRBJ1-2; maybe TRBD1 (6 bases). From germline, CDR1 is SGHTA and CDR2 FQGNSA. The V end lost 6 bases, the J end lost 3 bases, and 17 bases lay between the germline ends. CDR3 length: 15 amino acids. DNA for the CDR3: TGTGCCAGCAGAACCCGCCGGGGGCAGGACTATGGCTACACCTTC. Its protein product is CASRTRRGQDYGYTF.

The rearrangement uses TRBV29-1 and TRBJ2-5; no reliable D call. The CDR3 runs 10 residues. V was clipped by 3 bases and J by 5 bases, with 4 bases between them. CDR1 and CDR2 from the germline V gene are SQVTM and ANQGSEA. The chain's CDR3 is CSVEHETQYF. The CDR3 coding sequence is TGCAGCGTTGAGCATGAGACCCAGTACTTC. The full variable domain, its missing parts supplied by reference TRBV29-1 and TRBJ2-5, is SAVISQKPSRDICQRGTSLTIQCQVDSQVTMMFWYRQQPGQSLTLIATANQGSEATYESGFVIDKFPISRPNLTFSTLTVSNMSPEDSSIYLCSVEHETQYFGPGTRLLVL.

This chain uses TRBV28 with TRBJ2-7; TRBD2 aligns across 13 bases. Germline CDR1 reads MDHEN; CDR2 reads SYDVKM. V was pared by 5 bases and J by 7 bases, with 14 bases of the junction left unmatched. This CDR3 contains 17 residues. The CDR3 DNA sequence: TGTGCCAGCAGTCCACCGACGACTAGCGGGAGGCGCTGGGAGCAGTACTTC. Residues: CASSPPTTSGRRWEQYF.

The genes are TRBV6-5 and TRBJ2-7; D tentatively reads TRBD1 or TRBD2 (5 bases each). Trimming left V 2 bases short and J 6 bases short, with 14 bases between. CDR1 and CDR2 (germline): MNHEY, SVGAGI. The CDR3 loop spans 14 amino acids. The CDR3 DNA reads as TGTGCCAGCAGTTACGGGCAGGGTGAGGGCGAGCAGTACTTC. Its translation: CASSYGQGEGEQYF.

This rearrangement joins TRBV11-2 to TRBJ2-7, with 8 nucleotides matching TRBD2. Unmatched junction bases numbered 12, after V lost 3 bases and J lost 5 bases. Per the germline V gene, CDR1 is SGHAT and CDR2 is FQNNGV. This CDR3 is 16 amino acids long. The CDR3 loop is CASSFGTRRYGDEQYF. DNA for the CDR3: TGTGCCAGCAGCTTCGGGACTAGGCGATACGGGGACGAGCAGTACTTC.

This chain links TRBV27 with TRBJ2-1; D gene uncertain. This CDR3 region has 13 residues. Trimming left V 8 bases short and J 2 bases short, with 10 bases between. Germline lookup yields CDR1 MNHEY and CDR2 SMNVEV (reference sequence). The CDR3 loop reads CASRSVPYNEQFF. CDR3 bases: TGTGCCAGCCGGTCGGTTCCCTACAATGAGCAGTTCTTC.

Here the CDR3 DNA reads TGTGCCAGCAGTCCCCAGACAGGTTTGGGCGGCAATCAGCCCCAGCATTTT. It codes for CASSPQTGLGGNQPQHF. The chain is built from TRBV28 and TRBJ1-5, with a possible D match to TRBD1 (6 bases). The CDR3 runs 17 residues. CDR1 and CDR2 (germline): MDHEN, SYDVKM. The V and J ends lost 5 bases and 2 bases respectively, with 19 bases between them.

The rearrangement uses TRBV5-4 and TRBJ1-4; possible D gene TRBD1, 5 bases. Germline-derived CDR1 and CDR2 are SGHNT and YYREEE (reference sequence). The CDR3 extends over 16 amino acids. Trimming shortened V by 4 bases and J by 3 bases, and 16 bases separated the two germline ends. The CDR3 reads CASSVDPGRSNEKLFF. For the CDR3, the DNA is TGTGCCAGCAGCGTGGATCCAGGGCGTTCTAATGAAAAACTGTTTTTT.

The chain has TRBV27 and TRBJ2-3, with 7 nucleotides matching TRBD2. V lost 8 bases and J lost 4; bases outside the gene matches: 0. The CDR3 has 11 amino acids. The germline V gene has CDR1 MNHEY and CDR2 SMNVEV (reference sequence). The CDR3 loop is CASRGADTQYF. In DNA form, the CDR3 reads TGTGCCAGCCGGGGGGCAGATACGCAGTATTTT.

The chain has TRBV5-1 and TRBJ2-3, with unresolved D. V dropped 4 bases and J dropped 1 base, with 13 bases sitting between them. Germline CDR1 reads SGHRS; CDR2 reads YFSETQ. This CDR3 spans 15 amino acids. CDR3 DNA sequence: TGCGCCAGCAGCCCGGACCCCCGGGGCACAGATACGCAGTATTTT. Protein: CASSPDPRGTDTQYF.

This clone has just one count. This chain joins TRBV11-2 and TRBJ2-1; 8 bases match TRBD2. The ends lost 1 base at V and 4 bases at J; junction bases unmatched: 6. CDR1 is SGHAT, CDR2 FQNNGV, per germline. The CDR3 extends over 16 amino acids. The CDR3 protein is CASSLAVASGYNEQFF. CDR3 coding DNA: TGTGCCAGCAGCTTAGCAGTCGCTAGCGGGTACAATGAGCAGTTCTTC.

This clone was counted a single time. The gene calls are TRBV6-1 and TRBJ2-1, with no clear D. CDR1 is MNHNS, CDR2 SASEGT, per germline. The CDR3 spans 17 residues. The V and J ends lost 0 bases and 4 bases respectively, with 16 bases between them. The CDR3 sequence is CASSEAPLVPIYNEQFF. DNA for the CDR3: TGTGCCAGCAGTGAAGCCCCCTTGGTCCCTATTTACAATGAGCAGTTCTTC.

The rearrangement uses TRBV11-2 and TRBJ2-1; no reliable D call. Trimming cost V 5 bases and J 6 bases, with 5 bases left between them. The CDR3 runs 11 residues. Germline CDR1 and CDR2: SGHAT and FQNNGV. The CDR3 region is CASSRSNEQFF. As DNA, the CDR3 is TGTGCCAGCAGCCGCAGCAATGAGCAGTTCTTC. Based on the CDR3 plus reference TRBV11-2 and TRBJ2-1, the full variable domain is EAGVAQSPRYKIIEKRQSVAFWCNPISGHATLYWYQQILGQGPKLLIQFQNNGVVDDSQLPKDRFSAERLKGVDSTLKIQPAKLEDSAVYLCASSRSNEQFFGPGTRLTVL.

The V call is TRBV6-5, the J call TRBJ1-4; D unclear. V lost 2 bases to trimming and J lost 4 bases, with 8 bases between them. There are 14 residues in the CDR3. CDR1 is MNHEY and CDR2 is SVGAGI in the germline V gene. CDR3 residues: CASSYLRNNEKLFF. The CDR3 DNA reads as TGTGCCAGCAGTTACCTACGGAATAATGAAAAACTGTTTTTT.

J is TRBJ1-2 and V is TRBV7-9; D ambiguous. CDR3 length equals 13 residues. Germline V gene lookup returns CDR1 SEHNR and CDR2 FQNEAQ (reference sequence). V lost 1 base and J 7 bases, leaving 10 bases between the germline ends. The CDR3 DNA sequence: TGTGCCAGCAGCTTAGGGATCGATGTTGGCTACACCTTC. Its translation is CASSLGIDVGYTF.

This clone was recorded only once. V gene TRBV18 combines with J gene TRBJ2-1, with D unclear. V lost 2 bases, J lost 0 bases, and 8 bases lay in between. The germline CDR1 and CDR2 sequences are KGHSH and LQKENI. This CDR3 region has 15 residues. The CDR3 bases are TGTGCCAGCTCACCAGGCCGGAGCTCCTACAATGAGCAGTTCTTC. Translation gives CASSPGRSSYNEQFF.

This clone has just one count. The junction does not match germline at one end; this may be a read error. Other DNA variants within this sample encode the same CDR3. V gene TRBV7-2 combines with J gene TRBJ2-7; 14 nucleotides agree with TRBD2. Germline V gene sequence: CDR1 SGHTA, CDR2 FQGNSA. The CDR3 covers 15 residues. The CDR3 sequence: CASSLGTSGSYEQYF. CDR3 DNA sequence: TGTGCCAGCAGTTTAGGGACTAGCGGGAGTTACGAGCAGTACTTC. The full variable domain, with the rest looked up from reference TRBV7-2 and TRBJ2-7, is GAGVSQSPSNKVTEKGKDVELRCDPISGHTALYWYRQSLGQGLEFLIYFQGNSAPDKSGLPSDRFSAERTGGSVSTLTIQRTQQEDSAVYLCASSLGTSGSYEQYFGPGTRLTVT.

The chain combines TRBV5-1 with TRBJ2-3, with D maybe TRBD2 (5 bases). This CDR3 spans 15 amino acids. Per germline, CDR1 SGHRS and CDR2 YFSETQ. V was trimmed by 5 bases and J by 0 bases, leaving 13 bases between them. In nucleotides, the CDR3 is TGCGCCAGCAGAGCGTCGGGCGGGAGCACAGATACGCAGTATTTT. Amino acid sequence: CASRASGGSTDTQYF.

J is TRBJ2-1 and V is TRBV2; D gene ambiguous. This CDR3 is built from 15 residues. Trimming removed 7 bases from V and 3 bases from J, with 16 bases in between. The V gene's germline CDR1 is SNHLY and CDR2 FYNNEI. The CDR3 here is CASTPDRQGYNEQFF. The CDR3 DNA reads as TGTGCCAGCACCCCGGACCGTCAAGGCTACAATGAGCAGTTCTTC.

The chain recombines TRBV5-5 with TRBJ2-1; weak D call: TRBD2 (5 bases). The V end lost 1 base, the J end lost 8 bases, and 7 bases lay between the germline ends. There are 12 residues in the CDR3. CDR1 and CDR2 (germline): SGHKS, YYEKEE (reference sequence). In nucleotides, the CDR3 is TGTGCCAGCAGCTTGTACGGGGATGAGCAGTTCTTC. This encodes CASSLYGDEQFF.

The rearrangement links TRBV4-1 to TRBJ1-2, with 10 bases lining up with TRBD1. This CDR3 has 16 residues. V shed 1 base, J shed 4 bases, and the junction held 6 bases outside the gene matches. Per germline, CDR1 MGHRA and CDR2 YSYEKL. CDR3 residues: CASSQGGTGVFYGYTF. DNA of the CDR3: TGCGCCAGCAGCCAAGGGGGGACAGGGGTGTTCTATGGCTACACCTTC.

The CDR3 loop is CASSLSGQQFTYEQYF. CDR3 nucleotides: TGCGCCAGCAGCTTGTCGGGACAGCAATTTACCTACGAGCAGTACTTC. V is TRBV5-1 and J is TRBJ2-7, with 7 nucleotides matching TRBD1. V shed 1 base, J shed 2 bases, and the junction held 9 bases outside the gene matches. CDR1 and CDR2 from the germline V gene are SGHRS and YFSETQ. The CDR3 sequence is 16 residues long.